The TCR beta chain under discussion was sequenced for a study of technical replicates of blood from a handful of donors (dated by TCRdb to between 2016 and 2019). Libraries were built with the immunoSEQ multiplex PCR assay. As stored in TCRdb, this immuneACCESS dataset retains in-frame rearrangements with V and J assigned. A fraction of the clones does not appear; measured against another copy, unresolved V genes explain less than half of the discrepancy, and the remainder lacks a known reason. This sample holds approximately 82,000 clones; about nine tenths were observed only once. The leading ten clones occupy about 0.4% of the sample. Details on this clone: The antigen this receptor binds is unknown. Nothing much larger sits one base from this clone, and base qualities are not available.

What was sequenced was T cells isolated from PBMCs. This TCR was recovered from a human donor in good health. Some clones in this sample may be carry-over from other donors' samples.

Here the CDR3 is given as CASSLYSQETQYF. In nucleotide form, the sequence is TGTGCCAGCAGCTTGTACAGTCAAGAGACCCAGTACTTC. The chain is made from TRBV5-6 and TRBJ2-5, with the D gene too uncertain to name. The CDR3 goes from the cysteine to the phenylalanine over 13 residues. The retained sequence is limited to the CDR3, 39 bases, with the frame set at the first base. V is clipped by 1 base and J by 2 bases, and the sequence between their germline boundaries is 6 bases long. The CDR1 and CDR2 encoded by the germline V gene are SGHDT and YYEEEE.